Here is one T cell receptor (beta chain) with its context. The source of the sample is a study of blood T cell repertoires in COVID-19. Between the trimmed V and J ends, which lost 2 bases and 3 bases, there was a span of 14 bases. The CDR3 sequence is 15 residues long. Study processing details: Reference gene primer amplification yielded estimated nucleated cell counts. Profiling relied on immunoSEQ multiplex PCR, and the TCRdb table lists in-frame clones only, not all of them. D and trimming were read from the DNA, whereas the V and J calls and clone size are those reported in that table. The sample has 80,000 or so clones, around 83% seen once.

Sequenced: peripheral blood. The chain couples TRBV23-1 to TRBJ2-7; TRBD1 might be the D (6 bases). TRBV23-1 is an ORF; its function is uncertain. The sequence derives from a human donor in a cohort sampled during active COVID-19. The CDR3 sequence is CASSQRSQGFYEQYF. Written as DNA, the CDR3 is TGCGCCAGCAGTCAACGGTCTCAGGGGTTCTACGAGCAGTACTTC.